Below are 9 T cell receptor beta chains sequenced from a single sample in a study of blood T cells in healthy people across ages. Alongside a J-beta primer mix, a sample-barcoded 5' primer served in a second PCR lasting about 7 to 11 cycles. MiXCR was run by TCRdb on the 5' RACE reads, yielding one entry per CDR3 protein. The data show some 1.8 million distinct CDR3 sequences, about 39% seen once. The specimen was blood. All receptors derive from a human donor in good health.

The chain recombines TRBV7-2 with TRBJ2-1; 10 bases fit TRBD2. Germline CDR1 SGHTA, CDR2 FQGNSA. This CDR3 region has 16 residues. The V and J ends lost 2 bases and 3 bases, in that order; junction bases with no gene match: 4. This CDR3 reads CASSLQAGGLYNEQFF. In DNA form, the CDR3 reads TGTGCCAGCAGCTTACAAGCGGGGGGGCTCTACAATGAGCAGTTCTTC.

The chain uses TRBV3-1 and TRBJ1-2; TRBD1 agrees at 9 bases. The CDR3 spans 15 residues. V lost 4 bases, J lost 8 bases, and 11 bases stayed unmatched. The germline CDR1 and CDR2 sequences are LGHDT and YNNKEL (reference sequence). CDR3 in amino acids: CASSLGDRAFNGYTF. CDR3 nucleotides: TGTGCCAGCAGCCTCGGGGACAGGGCGTTTAACGGCTACACCTTC.

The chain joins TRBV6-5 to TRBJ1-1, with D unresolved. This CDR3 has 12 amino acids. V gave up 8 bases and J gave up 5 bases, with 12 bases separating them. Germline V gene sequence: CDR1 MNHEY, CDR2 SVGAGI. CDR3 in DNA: TGTGCCAGCGGAGGGTCGGGGACTGAAGCTTTCTTT. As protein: CASGGSGTEAFF.

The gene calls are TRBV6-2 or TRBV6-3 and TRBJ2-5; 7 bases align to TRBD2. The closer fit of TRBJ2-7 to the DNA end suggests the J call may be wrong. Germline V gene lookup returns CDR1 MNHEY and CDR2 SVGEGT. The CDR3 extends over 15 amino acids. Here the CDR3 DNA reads TGTGCCAGCAGTTCCCGCCCCGCGGGGGACTACGAGCAGTACTTC. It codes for CASSSRPAGDYEQYF.

DNA for the CDR3: TGCAGTGCGGAACTAGCGGGGGGTTCGGGGGAGACCCAGTACTTC. This gives the protein CSAELAGGSGETQYF. The chain combines TRBV20-1 with TRBJ2-5, with 12 nucleotides matching TRBD2. The V and J ends lost 6 bases and 5 bases, in that order; junction bases with no gene match: 10. Germline CDR1 and CDR2: DFQATT and SNEGSKA (reference sequence). The CDR3 spans 15 residues.

CDR3 bases: TGTGCCAGCATTCCGATTTATTACGAGCAGTACTTC. Protein sequence: CASIPIYYEQYF. This chain joins TRBV27 and TRBJ2-7; D gene uncertain. The CDR3 is 12 amino acids. The ends were cut back, 7 bases at V and 4 bases at J, with 11 bases in the middle. The germline V gene encodes CDR1 MNHEY and CDR2 SMNVEV (reference sequence).

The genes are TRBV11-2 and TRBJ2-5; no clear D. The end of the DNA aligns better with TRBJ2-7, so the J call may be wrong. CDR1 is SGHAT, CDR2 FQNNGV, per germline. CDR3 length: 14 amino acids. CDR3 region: CASSLGQVMNEQYF. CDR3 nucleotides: TGTGCCAGCAGCTTAGGTCAGGTAATGAACGAGCAGTACTTC.

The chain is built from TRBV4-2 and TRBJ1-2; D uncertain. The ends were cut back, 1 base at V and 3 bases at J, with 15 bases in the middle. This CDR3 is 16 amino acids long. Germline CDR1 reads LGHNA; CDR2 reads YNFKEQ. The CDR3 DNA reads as TGTGCCAGCAGCCAAGTTTTACCCCAAAAGGACTATGGCTACACCTTC. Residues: CASSQVLPQKDYGYTF.

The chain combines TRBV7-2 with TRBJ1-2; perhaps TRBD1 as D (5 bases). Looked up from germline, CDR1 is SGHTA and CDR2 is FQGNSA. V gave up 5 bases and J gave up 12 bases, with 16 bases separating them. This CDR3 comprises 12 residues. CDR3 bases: TGTGCCAGCAGCCCCACAGGTTCTAACCACACCTTC. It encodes CASSPTGSNHTF.